The 6 T cell receptor beta chains below come from one sample, sequenced in a study of blood T cell repertoires in COVID-19 (dated by TCRdb to the early 2020s). Library method: the immunoSEQ multiplex PCR assay. TCRdb took over this immuneACCESS table, retaining in-frame rearrangements with V and J assigned. Such tables are incomplete; in checked studies, under half of the missing clones stem from an unresolved V gene, and the remainder is unexplained. The sample contains about 76,000 clones, 87% of them found a single time. The ten top clones hold roughly 8.5% of the sample. The sequencing sample was made of peripheral blood. These receptors were obtained from a man aged 30 to 45 with acute or convalescent COVID-19.

The chain combines TRBV2 with TRBJ1-2, with TRBD1 identical over 12 bases. The V and J ends lost 6 bases and 8 bases, in that order; junction bases with no gene match: 4. CDR3 length equals 13 residues. Germline assignment: CDR1 SNHLY and CDR2 FYNNEI. The CDR3 reads CASRGQGAGGYTF. In nucleotides, the CDR3 is TGTGCCAGCAGGGGACAGGGGGCAGGGGGCTACACCTTC.

The V call is TRBV7-9, the J call TRBJ2-1, with 8 nucleotides matching TRBD2. V shed 5 bases and J 8 bases; nucleotides not matched to a gene: 5. The CDR3 consists of 13 residues. Germline V gives CDR1 SEHNR, CDR2 FQNEAQ (reference sequence). The DNA of the CDR3 is TGTGCCAGCAGCCCCGGGGGGGCTCATGAGCAGTTCTTC. As protein: CASSPGGAHEQFF. The variable domain in full, with the rest retrieved from reference TRBV7-9 and TRBJ2-1, is DTGVSQNPRHKITKRGQNVTFRCDPISEHNRLYWYRQTLGQGPEFLTYFQNEAQLEKSRLLSDRFSAERPKGSFSTLEIQRTEQGDSAMYLCASSPGGAHEQFFGPGTRLTVL.

CDR3 sequence reads: CSAGTGTKGYTF. CDR3 DNA sequence: TGCAGCGCCGGGACAGGGACGAAAGGCTACACCTTC. The rearrangement joins TRBV29-1 to TRBJ1-2; 9 bases fit TRBD1. Germline V lookup: CDR1 SQVTM, CDR2 ANQGSEA. The CDR3 totals 12 residues. Trimming took 7 bases from V and 8 from J; bases not matched to a gene: 8.

This clone was seen a few times. The chain uses TRBV7-2 and TRBJ1-3; possible D gene TRBD1, 5 bases. Looked up from germline, CDR1 is SGHTA and CDR2 is FQGNSA. Trimming took 5 bases from V and 0 from J, leaving 11 bases between them. This CDR3 is 15 amino acids long. The CDR3 nucleotides read TGTGCCAGCAGCCCGGGACTTCGCTCTGGAAACACCATATATTTT. Its translation is CASSPGLRSGNTIYF.

This clone was observed once. The chain carries TRBV5-1 and TRBJ2-1; 7 nucleotides line up with TRBD1. The V gene end was trimmed by 0 bases and the J gene end by 7 bases; junction bases not matched to a gene: 4. Looked up from germline, CDR1 is SGHRS and CDR2 is YFSETQ. The CDR3 extends over 14 amino acids. The CDR3 bases are TGCGCCAGCAGCTTGGGACAGGGTGGTAATGAGCAGTTCTTC. It translates to CASSLGQGGNEQFF. Looking up the rest from reference TRBV5-1 and TRBJ2-1 gives the full variable domain: KAGVTQTPRYLIKTRGQQVTLSCSPISGHRSVSWYQQTPGQGLQFLFEYFSETQRNKGNFPGRFSGRQFSNSRSEMNVSTLELGDSALYLCASSLGQGGNEQFFGPGTRLTVL.

This chain uses TRBV7-9 with TRBJ2-1; TRBD2 agrees at 8 bases. The CDR3 runs to 16 residues. V lost 2 bases and J lost 3; bases outside the gene matches: 6. Germline loops: CDR1 SEHNR, CDR2 FQNEAQ (reference sequence). CDR3 sequence reads: CASSLRGAGVYNEQFF. CDR3 DNA sequence: TGTGCCAGCAGCTTAAGGGGAGCGGGAGTCTACAATGAGCAGTTCTTC.